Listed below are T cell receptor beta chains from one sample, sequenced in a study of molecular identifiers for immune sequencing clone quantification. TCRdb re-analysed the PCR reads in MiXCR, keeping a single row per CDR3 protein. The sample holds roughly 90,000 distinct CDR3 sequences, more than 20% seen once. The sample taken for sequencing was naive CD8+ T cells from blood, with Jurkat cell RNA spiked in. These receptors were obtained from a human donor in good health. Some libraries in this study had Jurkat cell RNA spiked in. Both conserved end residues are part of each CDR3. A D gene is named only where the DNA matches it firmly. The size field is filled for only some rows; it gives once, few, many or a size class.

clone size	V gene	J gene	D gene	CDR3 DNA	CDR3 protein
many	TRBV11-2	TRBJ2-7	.	TGTGCCAGCAGCTTCCGTGGCGGCTACGAGCAGTACTTC	CASSFRGGYEQYF
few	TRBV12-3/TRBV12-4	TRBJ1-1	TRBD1	TGTGCCAGCAGCGGGACAGGACGATTGAACACTGAAGCTTTCTTT	CASSGTGRLNTEAFF
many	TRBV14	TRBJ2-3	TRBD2	TGTGCCAGCAGCCCCGTAGCGGGGGGACCAGATACGCAGTATTTT	CASSPVAGGPDTQYF
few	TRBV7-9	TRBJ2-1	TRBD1	TGTGCCAGCAGCCCGCGACAGGGGACCTACAATGAGCAGTTCTTC	CASSPRQGTYNEQFF
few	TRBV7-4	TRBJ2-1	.	TGTGCCAGCAGTTTAGATGCTGAGCAGTTCTTC	CASSLDAEQFF
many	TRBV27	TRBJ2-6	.	TGTGCCAGCAGTTTACAAATGGGCTCTGGGGCCAACGTCCTGACTTTC	CASSLQMGSGANVLTF
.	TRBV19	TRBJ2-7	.	TGTGCCAGTAGTAGTAAGGGTCCTACCTACGAGCAGTACTTC	CASSSKGPTYEQYF
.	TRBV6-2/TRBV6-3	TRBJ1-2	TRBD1	TGTGCCAGCACCCACGGGACAGGGGGATTGGACTATGGCTACACCTTC	CASTHGTGGLDYGYTF
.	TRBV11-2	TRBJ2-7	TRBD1	TGTGCCAGCAGGTCGGACAGGGGGACAACCTACGAGCAGTACTTC	CASRSDRGTTYEQYF
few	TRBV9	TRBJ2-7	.	TGTGCCAGCAGCGTAGGGGACGTCCCGTACGAGCAGTACTTC	CASSVGDVPYEQYF
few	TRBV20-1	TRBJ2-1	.	TGCAGTGCTAGTTTTATTAGCGGCAATGAGCAGTTCTTC	CSASFISGNEQFF
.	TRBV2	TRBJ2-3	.	TGTGCCAGCAGTGAAGGTTTCGGGAGAGTCTCAGATACGCAGTATTTT	CASSEGFGRVSDTQYF
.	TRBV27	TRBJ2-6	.	TGTGCCAGCAGTTTATCCCGGGACCGACGCTCTGGGGCCAACGTCCTGACTTTC	CASSLSRDRRSGANVLTF
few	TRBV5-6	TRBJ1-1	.	TGTGCCAGCAGCTTGGACGTGAACACTGAAGCTTTCTTT	CASSLDVNTEAFF
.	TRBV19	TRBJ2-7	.	TGTGCCAGTAGTACGGGGACCCCCTCCTACGAGCAGTACTTC	CASSTGTPSYEQYF
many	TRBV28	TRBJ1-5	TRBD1	TGTGCCAGCAGTAACTCGACAGGGGGCCGCAATCAGCCCCAGCATTTT	CASSNSTGGRNQPQHF
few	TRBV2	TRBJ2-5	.	TGTGCCAGCAGTGAAGGGGATGGCGAAGAGACCCAGTACTTC	CASSEGDGEETQYF
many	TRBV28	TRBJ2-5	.	TGTGCCAGCAGTGCACAAGAGACCCAGTACTTC	CASSAQETQYF
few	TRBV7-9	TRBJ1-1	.	TGTGCCAGCAGCTTGGAAACTGATCGAGCTTTCTTT	CASSLETDRAFF
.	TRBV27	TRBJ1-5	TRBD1	TGTGCCAGCGGACAGGGAGGCTATCAGCCCCAGCATTTT	CASGQGGYQPQHF
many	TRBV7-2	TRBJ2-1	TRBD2	TGTGCCAGCAGCTTAGTAACTAGCGGGAGCGATGAGCAGTTCTTC	CASSLVTSGSDEQFF
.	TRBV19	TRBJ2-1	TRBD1	TGTGCCAGTAGTATAGGACAGGGGCTAGGCGAGCAGTTCTTC	CASSIGQGLGEQFF